This T cell receptor beta chain is from a study of response to subunit inactivated influenza vaccine. The V gene's germline CDR1 is SEHNR and CDR2 FQNEAQ (reference sequence). The V and J ends lost 4 bases and 3 bases respectively, with 4 bases between them. CDR3 size: 12 residues. Study results and limitations: After each seasonal influenza vaccination, few new T cells are recruited, the authors suggested.

TCRdb independently ran MiXCR on the RT-PCR reads; one entry per CDR3 protein. The sample holds 400,000 to 550,000 distinct CDR3 sequences, 25% seen once. This clonotype was seen a few times. As yet, its antigen is unknown. The chain employs TRBV7-9 and TRBJ2-1; D uncertain. The sequence was collected from a man in his fifties who received an inactivated influenza vaccine. The specimen was CD4+ T cells sorted from PBMCs, collected roughly 5 days after vaccination. The CDR3: CASSWDYNEQFF. The CDR3 nucleotides are TGTGCCAGCAGCTGGGACTACAATGAGCAGTTCTTC.